The 14 T cell receptor beta chains below come from one sample, sequenced in a study of radiation and T cells in renal cell carcinoma. Repertoires were generated with immunoSEQ multiplex PCR, while TCRdb's copy carries only in-frame clones and drops some. Of about 150,000 clones in the sample, about 91% were seen once. Specified time point: blood 2 weeks post-SBRT. The treatment here: 15 Gy SBRT to primary tumor, nephrectomy 4 weeks later. The sample in question was blood, obtained from a patient whose treatment included radiotherapy and nephrectomy. These receptors were taken from a woman aged 45-60 years with renal cell carcinoma.

This chain links TRBV10-1 with TRBJ1-5; no definite D call. V was cut by 0 bases and J by 3 bases, with 3 bases left in between. Per germline, CDR1 WNHNN and CDR2 SYGVQD (reference sequence). This CDR3 is 13 amino acids long. The CDR3 DNA is TGCGCCAGCAGTGAGTCATTCAATCAGCCCCAGCATTTT. This sequence encodes CASSESFNQPQHF.

The CDR3 spells CASSLGLAGLNTGELFF. The CDR3 bases are TGTGCCAGCAGCTTGGGACTAGCGGGGCTAAACACCGGGGAGCTGTTTTTT. The V and J genes are TRBV7-8 and TRBJ2-2; 13 bases are a match to TRBD2. V shed 3 bases and J 2 bases; nucleotides not matched to a gene: 3. CDR3 length equals 17 residues. From germline, CDR1 is SGHVS and CDR2 FQNEAQ.

This rearrangement joins TRBV7-2 to TRBJ2-5, with 11 bases aligning to TRBD2. The junction had 3 bases not matched to a gene; V was cut back by 4 bases and J by 5 bases. Germline V lookup: CDR1 SGHTA, CDR2 FQGNSA. The CDR3 spans 14 residues. CDR3 protein: CASSSRTSGETQYF. Here the CDR3 DNA reads TGTGCCAGCAGCTCGCGGACTAGCGGGGAGACCCAGTACTTC. The complete variable domain, with remaining parts taken from reference TRBV7-2 and TRBJ2-5, reads GAGVSQSPSNKVTEKGKDVELRCDPISGHTALYWYRQSLGQGLEFLIYFQGNSAPDKSGLPSDRFSAERTGGSVSTLTIQRTQQEDSAVYLCASSSRTSGETQYFGPGTRLLVL.

For the CDR3, the DNA is TGTGCCAGCAGTTTATCCGGGGGAGTAATCTATGGCTACACCTTC. This gives the protein CASSLSGGVIYGYTF. V is TRBV27 and J is TRBJ1-2; possibly TRBD1 for D (5 bases). CDR1 and CDR2 from the germline V gene are MNHEY and SMNVEV (reference sequence). V lost 0 bases to trimming and J lost 4 bases, with 12 bases between them. The CDR3 is 15 residues long.

V usage is TRBV15 and J usage is TRBJ2-7; 7 bases are a match to TRBD2. Per germline, CDR1 LNHNV and CDR2 YYDKDF (reference sequence). The ends lost 8 bases at V and 2 bases at J; junction bases unmatched: 9. The CDR3 is 14 residues long. The CDR3 DNA is TGTGCCACCTCAATGGGGGACTATACCTACGAGCAGTACTTC. It encodes CATSMGDYTYEQYF.

The gene calls are TRBV6-5 and TRBJ1-2; D ambiguous. V lost 6 bases and J lost 0, with 14 bases in between. The CDR3 runs 15 residues. The V gene's germline CDR1 is MNHEY and CDR2 SVGAGI. The CDR3 nucleotides are TGTGCCAGCAGCATGGACCGAACTACTAACTATGGCTACACCTTC. This encodes CASSMDRTTNYGYTF.

The rearrangement joins TRBV19 to TRBJ1-2; no firm D call. Trimming took 1 base from V and 4 from J, leaving 10 bases between them. This CDR3 has 14 amino acids. CDR1 and CDR2 from the germline V gene are LNHDA and SQIVND (reference sequence). Here the CDR3 reads CASSIVGVGYGYTF. CDR3 sequence (DNA): TGTGCCAGTAGTATAGTGGGCGTCGGCTATGGCTACACCTTC.

This clone appeared once. V and J are TRBV19 and TRBJ1-2; 7 positions match TRBD1. The trim removed 7 bases at V and 2 bases at J, leaving 10 bases unmatched. The CDR3 consists of 15 residues. The germline CDR1 and CDR2 sequences are LNHDA and SQIVND (reference sequence). CDR3 loop: CASTRKGALNYGYTF. The CDR3 bases are TGTGCCAGTACCCGAAAGGGGGCACTAAACTATGGCTACACCTTC.

The gene calls are TRBV5-1 and TRBJ1-2, with 7 bases lining up with TRBD1. The CDR3 is 14 amino acids. CDR1 and CDR2 (germline): SGHRS, YFSETQ. Trimming cost V 0 bases and J 1 base; bases outside gene matches: 0. The CDR3 is CASSLGDSNYGYTF. For the CDR3, the DNA is TGCGCCAGCAGCTTGGGGGACAGTAACTATGGCTACACCTTC.

J is TRBJ1-2 and V is TRBV7-9; possible D gene TRBD1, 5 bases. Germline V gene data show CDR1 as SEHNR and CDR2 as FQNEAQ (reference sequence). Trimming stripped 5 bases from V and 5 bases from J, with 21 bases between. The CDR3 spans 16 residues. For the CDR3, the DNA is TGTGCCAGCAGCCAAACTCAACCCAAAGGGGCTTATGGCTACACCTTC. It yields the protein CASSQTQPKGAYGYTF.

The V and J genes are TRBV10-2 and TRBJ2-7, with 7 bases that match TRBD1. Looked up from germline, CDR1 is WSHSY and CDR2 is SAAADI. With 0 bases clipped from V and 12 bases from J, the junction kept 8 bases outside the gene matches. The CDR3 runs 13 residues. DNA of the CDR3: TGCGCCAGCAGTGAGTCGCTATACGGGACAGCGTACTTC. Its translation is CASSESLYGTAYF.

A note on this clone: The same CDR3 can be traced to other DNA sequences in this sample. The rearrangement joins TRBV19 to TRBJ1-1, with D tentatively TRBD1 (5 bases). CDR3 length: 13 amino acids. With 5 bases removed from V and 3 bases from J, the gap between germline ends came to 10 bases. In germline, CDR1 is LNHDA, CDR2 SQIVND (reference sequence). CDR3 protein: CASSATGDTEAFF. The CDR3 DNA reads as TGTGCCAGTAGTGCAACAGGAGACACTGAAGCTTTCTTT.

The V and J genes are TRBV15 and TRBJ2-5; possible D gene TRBD2, 6 bases. CDR3 length: 13 residues. CDR1 is LNHNV, CDR2 YYDKDF, per germline (reference sequence). Trimming shortened V by 5 bases and J by 1 base, and 8 bases separated the two germline ends. The DNA of the CDR3 is TGTGCCACCAGCCGGGGGAGCCAAGAGACCCAGTACTTC. It yields the protein CATSRGSQETQYF.

The rearrangement links TRBV2 to TRBJ2-3; 15 bases map to TRBD2. The germline CDR1 and CDR2 sequences are SNHLY and FYNNEI. The CDR3 is made up of 16 amino acids. The V and J ends lost 8 bases and 3 bases, in that order; junction bases with no gene match: 6. The CDR3: CASERTSGGATDTQYF. The CDR3 nucleotides are TGTGCCAGCGAGAGGACTAGCGGGGGGGCGACAGATACGCAGTATTTT.